Shown below are 32 T cell receptor beta chains from a single sample sequenced in a study of vaccination and CD4 T cells after COVID-19. TCRdb re-called the PCR reads with MiXCR, one entry per CDR3 protein. Of more than 35,000 distinct CDR3 sequences listed, 36% are singletons. Regarding time point: late sampling 161 to 241 days after vaccination in three convalescent patients. The starting material was CD4+ T cells from blood, obtained about 7 months after SARS-CoV-2 vaccination. Source of these receptors: a human donor who had recovered from COVID-19.

The chain links TRBV28 to TRBJ1-2; maybe TRBD1 (5 bases). The germline gives CDR1 MDHEN, CDR2 SYDVKM. Trimming shortened V by 5 bases and J by 4 bases, and 14 bases separated the two germline ends. This CDR3 has 14 residues. The CDR3 coding sequence is TGTGCCAGCAGTCCCGAAAGGGGCGGCTATGGCTACACCTTC. Residues: CASSPERGGYGYTF.

The table lists this clonotype with a few counts. The chain uses TRBV6-5 and TRBJ1-1, with a possible D match to TRBD1 (5 bases). V lost 0 bases and J lost 6, with 8 bases in between. In germline, CDR1 is MNHEY, CDR2 SVGAGI. The length of the CDR3 is 13 residues. The CDR3: CASSYSRGPEAFF. CDR3 DNA sequence: TGTGCCAGCAGTTACTCCCGGGGCCCTGAAGCTTTCTTT.

This clonotype has a handful of counts. This chain uses TRBV7-3 with TRBJ2-2; TRBD2 matches 9 bases. The CDR3 has 17 amino acids. Germline trimming cut 1 base from V and 8 bases from J; bases unmatched to any gene: 11. Germline-derived CDR1 and CDR2 are SGHTA and FQGTGA. This CDR3 reads CASSLNSGGGVSGELFF. The CDR3 nucleotides read TGTGCCAGCAGCTTAAATAGCGGGGGAGGAGTGTCAGGGGAGCTGTTTTTT.

The chain is built from TRBV24-1 and TRBJ2-1; possibly TRBD2 for D (5 bases). Germline V gene lookup returns CDR1 KGHDR and CDR2 SFDVKD. This CDR3 has 14 residues. Trimming took 6 bases from V and 6 from J, leaving 14 bases between them. CDR3 nucleotide sequence: TGTGCCACCAGTCCCGCTAGCTTAGTCAATGAGCAGTTCTTC. It encodes CATSPASLVNEQFF.

The V gene is TRBV19, the J gene TRBJ2-7; 9 nucleotides align to TRBD2. This CDR3 comprises 14 residues. With V trimmed by 3 bases and J by 5 bases, 5 bases remained unmatched. Looked up from germline, CDR1 is LNHDA and CDR2 is SQIVND (reference sequence). The CDR3 region is CASSIRASGNEQYF. The CDR3 nucleotides read TGTGCCAGTAGTATCCGCGCTAGCGGGAACGAGCAGTACTTC. The full variable domain, in which reference TRBV19 and TRBJ2-7 provide the parts outside the CDR3, is DGGITQSPKYLFRKEGQNVTLSCEQNLNHDAMYWYRQDPGQGLRLIYYSQIVNDFQKGDIAEGYSVSREKKESFPLTVTSAQKNPTAFYLCASSIRASGNEQYFGPGTRLTVT.

V usage is TRBV15 and J usage is TRBJ2-7, with TRBD2 as a possible D gene (7 bases). The length of the CDR3 is 14 residues. Trimming took 5 bases from V and 4 from J, leaving 15 bases between them. Germline CDR1 reads LNHNV; CDR2 reads YYDKDF (reference sequence). The CDR3 nucleotides read TGTGCCACCAGCCCCCGGGGAGGGGGATACGAGCAGTACTTC. Amino acids: CATSPRGGGYEQYF.

This chain joins TRBV24-1 and TRBJ2-5, with a weak D call TRBD2 (5 bases). The CDR3 spans 17 residues. Per germline, CDR1 KGHDR and CDR2 SFDVKD. Trimming pared 4 bases from V and 5 bases from J, leaving 22 bases between. CDR3 sequence reads: CATSDPRDGHLMETQYF. CDR3 nucleotide sequence: TGTGCCACCAGTGACCCCCGGGATGGCCATCTAATGGAGACCCAGTACTTC.

The chain employs TRBV10-3 and TRBJ1-2, with 7 positions matching TRBD1. The V gene's germline CDR1 is ENHRY and CDR2 SYGVKD. Trimming removed 2 bases from V and 7 bases from J; junction bases left unmatched: 7. There are 14 residues in the CDR3. DNA of the CDR3: TGTGCCATCAGTGAGGAGGGGGCTGCAGGTGGCTACACCTTC. Translated: CAISEEGAAGGYTF.

The chain links TRBV12-3 or TRBV12-4 to TRBJ2-7; 8 bases match TRBD1. The CDR3 extends over 14 amino acids. After removal of 3 bases from V and 3 bases from J, the junction contained 4 bases not matched to a gene. This CDR3 reads CASSLDRVSYEQYF. CDR3 in DNA: TGTGCCAGCAGTTTGGACAGGGTCAGCTACGAGCAGTACTTC.

In this sample, this clonotype turned up a few times. This chain connects TRBV27 to TRBJ1-5; 9 bases are a match to TRBD1. The junction had 4 bases not matched to a gene; V was cut back by 3 bases and J by 4 bases. CDR1 MNHEY and CDR2 SMNVEV come from the germline V gene (reference sequence). The CDR3 has 15 residues. The CDR3 DNA sequence: TGTGCCAGCAGTTTTCGGGACAGGGAAAATCAGCCCCAGCATTTT. Its protein product is CASSFRDRENQPQHF.

The V and J genes are TRBV10-3 and TRBJ1-5; 7 bases map to TRBD1. Germline lookup yields CDR1 ENHRY and CDR2 SYGVKD. V was pared by 7 bases and J by 5 bases, with 2 bases of the junction left unmatched. This CDR3 has 12 residues. The CDR3 DNA is TGTGCCATCAACCAGGGGGATCAGCCCCAGCATTTT. It specifies CAINQGDQPQHF.

V and J are TRBV18 and TRBJ1-1; no firm D call. The CDR3 is made up of 13 amino acids. Germline lookup yields CDR1 KGHSH and CDR2 LQKENI. V lost 3 bases to trimming and J lost 1 base, with 6 bases between them. For the CDR3, the DNA is TGTGCCAGCTCACCGTCAGGGAACACTGAAGCTTTCTTT. The encoded protein is CASSPSGNTEAFF.

This clonotype has more than one count but fewer than ten. The V and J genes are TRBV20-1 and TRBJ2-2; 7 bases are a match to TRBD1. The CDR3 consists of 13 residues. Germline V lookup: CDR1 DFQATT, CDR2 SNEGSKA (reference sequence). After removal of 6 bases from V and 1 base from J, the junction contained 2 bases not matched to a gene. CDR3 protein: CSANRGNTGELFF. The CDR3 DNA sequence: TGCAGTGCGAACAGGGGGAACACCGGGGAGCTGTTTTTT.

This clonotype was counted a single time. V is TRBV29-1 and J is TRBJ2-3, with D hard to call. This CDR3 comprises 17 residues. Germline assignment: CDR1 SQVTM and CDR2 ANQGSEA. Trimming shortened V by 0 bases and J by 2 bases, and 18 bases separated the two germline ends. DNA of the CDR3: TGCAGCGTTGAAGATCCCTGGAGCGACGGCCCCACAGATACGCAGTATTTT. Its protein product is CSVEDPWSDGPTDTQYF.

DNA for the CDR3: TGTGCCAGCAGCCCCCAGGGCCCGACAGATACGCAGTATTTT. Translation: CASSPQGPTDTQYF. The rearrangement links TRBV5-4 to TRBJ2-3, with D possibly being TRBD1 (5 bases). V lost 4 bases and J 3 bases, leaving 12 bases between the germline ends. The CDR3 has 14 residues. The V gene's germline CDR1 is SGHNT and CDR2 YYREEE (reference sequence).

This clonotype was seen only once. J is TRBJ1-1 and V is TRBV10-3; a weak D match, TRBD1 (5 bases). The CDR3 totals 14 residues. From germline, CDR1 is ENHRY and CDR2 SYGVKD. With 0 bases removed from V and 4 bases from J, the gap between germline ends came to 9 bases. The DNA for the CDR3 is TGTGCCATCAGTGAGTCGAAAGGGGTCACTGAAGCTTTCTTT. It yields the protein CAISESKGVTEAFF.

The chain combines TRBV29-1 with TRBJ2-2; the D is unclear. V lost 3 bases and J 2 bases, leaving 10 bases between the germline ends. CDR3 size: 14 residues. Germline CDR1 and CDR2: SQVTM and ANQGSEA. CDR3: CSVESRANTGELFF. The CDR3 DNA is TGCAGCGTTGAGAGTAGAGCAAACACCGGGGAGCTGTTTTTT.

This clonotype was detected only a few times. J is TRBJ2-3 and V is TRBV6-4, with 9 bases identical to TRBD2. Germline lookup yields CDR1 MRHNA and CDR2 SNTAGT. The CDR3 is 14 amino acids. J lost 1 base, V lost 6 bases, and 2 bases had no gene match. CDR3 in amino acids: CASRTSGGTDTQYF. CDR3 nucleotide sequence: TGTGCCAGCAGGACTAGCGGAGGCACAGATACGCAGTATTTT.

V is TRBV7-9 and J is TRBJ1-5; D gene ambiguous. Per the germline V gene, CDR1 is SEHNR and CDR2 is FQNEAQ (reference sequence). Trimming removed 3 bases at V and 7 bases at J, with 7 bases between. CDR3 length equals 12 residues. The CDR3 nucleotides are TGTGCCAGCAGCTTGGTAGGGCAGCCCCAGCATTTT. It encodes CASSLVGQPQHF.

A few counts support this clonotype. Written as DNA, the CDR3 is TGTGCCAGCAGCCAGGGGGGGAAGAGCTATGGCTACACCTTC. This encodes CASSQGGKSYGYTF. The chain carries TRBV28 and TRBJ1-2; TRBD1 agrees at 7 bases. The CDR3 totals 14 residues. Germline values: CDR1 MDHEN, CDR2 SYDVKM. Unmatched junction bases numbered 8, after V lost 6 bases and J lost 4 bases.

This clonotype has a handful of counts. The rearrangement joins TRBV20-1 to TRBJ2-1; D might be TRBD2 (7 bases). V dropped 6 bases and J dropped 6 bases, with 15 bases sitting between them. CDR3 length equals 13 residues. Germline CDR1 DFQATT, CDR2 SNEGSKA (reference sequence). CDR3 in DNA: TGCAGTGCCCAGCGGGGAGGGGGCAATGAGCAGTTCTTC. This sequence encodes CSAQRGGGNEQFF.

The chain employs TRBV5-1 and TRBJ2-2; D remains ambiguous. The CDR3 loop spans 15 amino acids. Germline V gene sequence: CDR1 SGHRS, CDR2 YFSETQ. Between the trimmed V and J ends, which lost 0 bases and 5 bases, there was a span of 11 bases. The chain's CDR3 is CASSLDAFSTGELFF. The CDR3 DNA sequence: TGCGCCAGCAGCTTGGATGCCTTCTCTACCGGGGAGCTGTTTTTT. Together with reference TRBV5-1 and TRBJ2-2, the CDR3 gives the full variable domain: KAGVTQTPRYLIKTRGQQVTLSCSPISGHRSVSWYQQTPGQGLQFLFEYFSETQRNKGNFPGRFSGRQFSNSRSEMNVSTLELGDSALYLCASSLDAFSTGELFFGEGSRLTVL.

This CDR3 is CASTGTGVIQPQHF. DNA of the CDR3: TGTGCCAGCACGGGGACAGGGGTTATCCAGCCCCAGCATTTT. The gene calls are TRBV28 and TRBJ1-5, with 10 bases that match TRBD1. Germline values: CDR1 MDHEN, CDR2 SYDVKM. V was clipped by 7 bases and J by 7 bases; unmatched bases: 7. This CDR3 comprises 14 residues.

The chain is built from TRBV7-2 and TRBJ2-7; D may be TRBD2 (5 bases). The V gene lost 2 bases and the J gene lost 5 bases, with 16 bases spanning the gap. The CDR3 sequence is 15 residues long. The germline V gene encodes CDR1 SGHTA and CDR2 FQGNSA. Here the CDR3 DNA reads TGTGCCAGCAGCTTAATGTTTCTCGCCGGGGACGAGCAGTACTTC. Translating it yields CASSLMFLAGDEQYF.

This chain uses TRBV6-5 with TRBJ1-2; 7 bases are shared with TRBD1. Unmatched junction bases numbered 4, after V lost 3 bases and J lost 6 bases. The CDR3 has 13 residues. The germline V gene has CDR1 MNHEY and CDR2 SVGAGI. The CDR3 DNA is TGTGCCAGCAGTTATTCACAGGGGAATGGCTACACCTTC. Amino acid sequence: CASSYSQGNGYTF.

This chain uses TRBV20-1 with TRBJ2-3; 8 nucleotides agree with TRBD2. Germline CDR1 DFQATT, CDR2 SNEGSKA (reference sequence). Trimming took 5 bases from V and 1 from J; bases not matched to a gene: 2. This CDR3 has 13 residues. Here the CDR3 reads CSALLAGTDTQYF. The DNA for the CDR3 is TGCAGTGCTTTACTAGCGGGCACAGATACGCAGTATTTT.

This clonotype came up a few times. The V gene is TRBV19, the J gene TRBJ1-1, with no clear D. The CDR3 spans 13 residues. The germline CDR1 and CDR2 sequences are LNHDA and SQIVND (reference sequence). Trimming cost V 1 base and J 0 bases, with 3 bases left between them. The CDR3 sequence: CASSIGMNTEAFF. The CDR3 region has the DNA TGTGCCAGTAGTATAGGCATGAACACTGAAGCTTTCTTT.

The rearrangement links TRBV28 to TRBJ1-1; D remains unclear. Deletions cut 2 bases from V and 0 bases from J, with 7 bases between. CDR1 MDHEN and CDR2 SYDVKM come from the germline V gene. The CDR3 is made up of 14 amino acids. Written as DNA, the CDR3 is TGTGCCAGCAGTTTACTCCGTATGAACACTGAAGCTTTCTTT. Its translation is CASSLLRMNTEAFF. Complete variable domain (other parts from reference TRBV28 and TRBJ1-1): DVKVTQSSRYLVKRTGEKVFLECVQDMDHENMFWYRQDPGLGLRLIYFSYDVKMKEKGDIPEGYSVSREKKERFSLILESASTNQTSMYLCASSLLRMNTEAFFGQGTRLTVV.

The chain recombines TRBV14 with TRBJ1-2; 7 bases are shared with TRBD1. Germline V gene sequence: CDR1 SGHDN, CDR2 FVKESK. The CDR3 sequence is 12 residues long. J was trimmed by 5 bases and V by 3 bases; bases with no gene match: 0. As DNA, the CDR3 is TGTGCCAGCAGCCAGACAGGGTATGGCTACACCTTC. Translated: CASSQTGYGYTF.

This clonotype has just a few counts. The rearrangement uses TRBV20-1 and TRBJ2-2, with TRBD1 matching 9 bases. Germline CDR1 is DFQATT and CDR2 is SNEGSKA (reference sequence). V was pared by 2 bases and J by 6 bases, with 1 base of the junction left unmatched. This CDR3 has 13 residues. CDR3 in DNA: TGCAGTGCTAGATACAGGGGGCCCGGGGAGCTGTTTTTT. Residues: CSARYRGPGELFF.

The chain has TRBV7-8 and TRBJ2-3; 11 nucleotides agree with TRBD1. There are 15 residues in the CDR3. Losses at the gene ends were 3 bases for V and 6 bases for J; bases not matched to a gene: 5. The V gene's germline CDR1 is SGHVS and CDR2 FQNEAQ. Written as DNA, the CDR3 is TGTGCCAGCAGCTTTGGAGGACAGGGGGCCGATACGCAGTATTTT. It translates to CASSFGGQGADTQYF. The whole variable domain, remainder taken from reference TRBV7-8 and TRBJ2-3, is GAGVSQSPRYKVAKRGQDVALRCDPISGHVSLFWYQQALGQGPEFLTYFQNEAQLDKSGLPSDRFFAERPEGSVSTLKIQRTQQEDSAVYLCASSFGGQGADTQYFGPGTRLTVL.

This chain uses TRBV7-3 with TRBJ1-1; TRBD1 matches 8 bases. The junction had 6 bases not matched to a gene; V was cut back by 2 bases and J by 4 bases. The length of the CDR3 is 15 residues. Looked up from germline, CDR1 is SGHTA and CDR2 is FQGTGA. In DNA, the CDR3 is TGTGCCAGCAGCTTAGGTGGTGACAGGGGCACTGAAGCTTTCTTT. This gives the protein CASSLGGDRGTEAFF. The full variable domain, its missing parts supplied by reference TRBV7-3 and TRBJ1-1, is GAGVSQTPSNKVTEKGKYVELRCDPISGHTALYWYRQSLGQGPEFLIYFQGTGAADDSGLPNDRFFAVRPEGSVSTLKIQRTERGDSAVYLCASSLGGDRGTEAFFGQGTRLTVV.